These 20 T cell receptor beta chains originate from one sample sequenced in a study of blood T cell repertoires in COVID-19. TCRdb's table, derived via immunoSEQ multiplex PCR, lists solely in-frame clones and lacks some. The repertoire holds roughly 410,000 clones, with roughly 90% as singletons. Sequencing was carried out using peripheral blood. The receptors were sampled from a man aged 35 to 55 with acute or convalescent COVID-19.

In this sample, this clone turned up once. V and J are TRBV7-8 and TRBJ2-5; D is possibly TRBD2 (5 bases). The germline V gene encodes CDR1 SGHVS and CDR2 FQNEAQ. The CDR3 has 15 residues. Between the trimmed V and J ends, which lost 6 bases and 0 bases, there was a span of 14 bases. The CDR3, as DNA: TGTGCCAGCAGTCCGCTACGGGGAGACCAAGAGACCCAGTACTTC. This codes for CASSPLRGDQETQYF.

The gene calls are TRBV27 and TRBJ1-2; D is ambiguous. V lost 3 bases and J 4 bases, leaving 9 bases between the germline ends. The CDR3 sequence is 13 residues long. From germline, CDR1 is MNHEY and CDR2 SMNVEV (reference sequence). DNA for the CDR3: TGTGCCAGCAGTTTGGCCTCAGGCTATGGCTACACCTTC. Amino acids: CASSLASGYGYTF.

This chain joins TRBV3-1 (or the pseudogene TRBV3-2) and TRBJ1-6, with D unresolved. The V end was cut by 3 bases, the J end by 5 bases, with 5 bases between. The CDR3 totals 13 residues. Germline V lookup: CDR1 LGHDT, CDR2 YNNKEL (reference sequence). The CDR3 nucleotides read TGTGCCAGCAGCCAGCCGGATAATTCACCCCTCCACTTT. Its protein is CASSQPDNSPLHF.

The chain has TRBV6-1 and TRBJ2-5; no clear D. Trimming pared 1 base from V and 1 base from J, leaving 7 bases between. Germline CDR1 is MNHNS and CDR2 is SASEGT. The CDR3 length is 14 residues. The CDR3 here is CASSEDSGQETQYF. CDR3 sequence (DNA): TGTGCCAGCAGTGAAGATTCGGGCCAAGAGACCCAGTACTTC.

The chain recombines TRBV5-1 with TRBJ2-7; 7 bases agree with TRBD2. Germline CDR1 reads SGHRS; CDR2 reads YFSETQ. There are 15 residues in the CDR3. The junction had 7 bases not matched to a gene; V was cut back by 4 bases and J by 0 bases. The CDR3 nucleotides read TGCGCCAGCAGCCTAAACGGGGGGAGCTCCTACGAGCAGTACTTC. This codes for CASSLNGGSSYEQYF.

The chain employs TRBV12-3 or TRBV12-4 and TRBJ2-4; possibly TRBD1 for D (5 bases). Trimming pared 0 bases from V and 16 bases from J, leaving 16 bases between. The CDR3 extends over 13 amino acids. The CDR3 reads CASSLAGHGPQYF. DNA for the CDR3: TGTGCCAGCAGTTTAGCAGGACACGGTCCCCAATACTTC.

V gene TRBV29-1 combines with J gene TRBJ2-7; TRBD1 is a possible D gene (7 bases). Germline V gene lookup returns CDR1 SQVTM and CDR2 ANQGSEA. Trimming stripped 5 bases from V and 0 bases from J, with 11 bases between. This CDR3 region has 13 residues. CDR3 protein: CSVLRDSSYEQYF. The CDR3 DNA reads as TGCAGCGTTCTGCGGGACAGCTCCTACGAGCAGTACTTC.

The genes are TRBV28 and TRBJ1-5; TRBD1 matches at 9 bases. Germline V gene data show CDR1 as MDHEN and CDR2 as SYDVKM. The CDR3 extends over 15 amino acids. Germline trimming cut 4 bases from V and 7 bases from J; bases unmatched to any gene: 8. The CDR3 DNA reads TGTGCCAGCAGTTACGGGACAGGGTATCAGCAGCCCCAGCATTTT. Its protein product is CASSYGTGYQQPQHF.

This rearrangement joins TRBV15 to TRBJ2-1; 9 nucleotides match TRBD2. The germline V gene has CDR1 LNHNV and CDR2 YYDKDF (reference sequence). The CDR3 is 17 amino acids. Losses at the gene ends were 0 bases for V and 3 bases for J; bases not matched to a gene: 6. CDR3 coding DNA: TGTGCCACCAGCAGAGATATGGCTAGCGGGGTCTACAATGAGCAGTTCTTC. Amino acids: CATSRDMASGVYNEQFF.

This clone has a single count. The V gene is TRBV13, the J gene TRBJ1-1; TRBD1 aligns across 10 bases. The V gene end was trimmed by 4 bases and the J gene end by 1 base; junction bases not matched to a gene: 6. This CDR3 contains 16 residues. Per the germline V gene, CDR1 is PRHDT and CDR2 is FYEKMQ (reference sequence). CDR3 in DNA: TGTGCCAGCAGCTCCATGACAGGGGGCTGGAACACTGAAGCTTTCTTT. As protein: CASSSMTGGWNTEAFF.

The chain has TRBV14 and TRBJ2-7, with D perhaps matching TRBD2 (6 bases). The CDR3 extends over 14 amino acids. Germline loops: CDR1 SGHDN, CDR2 FVKESK. V lost 4 bases, J lost 4 bases, and 14 bases lay in between. CDR3 loop: CASSPAGSKYEQYF. The CDR3, as DNA: TGTGCCAGCAGCCCTGCGGGGAGCAAGTACGAGCAGTACTTC.

The chain couples TRBV4-2 to TRBJ2-7, with 10 bases lining up with TRBD1. The trim removed 0 bases at V and 7 bases at J, leaving 6 bases unmatched. The CDR3 contains 15 residues. The germline V gene has CDR1 LGHNA and CDR2 YNFKEQ. For the CDR3, the DNA is TGTGCCAGCAGCCAAGATGTGGACAGGGGGGATGAGCAGTACTTC. Protein product: CASSQDVDRGDEQYF.

This clone was recorded only once. CDR3 in amino acids: CASSLQWQGPPMNTEAFF. In nucleotides, the CDR3 is TGTGCCAGCAGTTTACAGTGGCAGGGTCCCCCTATGAACACTGAAGCTTTCTTT. This chain uses TRBV27 with TRBJ1-1, with D possibly TRBD1 on 5 matching bases. Trimming took 2 bases from V and 0 from J, leaving 19 bases between them. CDR3 length: 18 amino acids. Per the germline V gene, CDR1 is MNHEY and CDR2 is SMNVEV (reference sequence).

J is TRBJ2-7 and V is TRBV6-5, with D maybe TRBD2 (6 bases). CDR3 length: 15 amino acids. Germline CDR1 MNHEY, CDR2 SVGAGI. Trimming took off 7 bases at V and 3 bases at J, with 19 bases between the two ends. CDR3 region: CASKGSGGIIYEQYF. The CDR3 region has the DNA TGTGCCAGCAAGGGGAGCGGCGGGATCATCTACGAGCAGTACTTC.

V and J are TRBV19 and TRBJ1-5, with TRBD1 as a possible D gene (5 bases). The CDR3 loop spans 17 amino acids. Germline lookup yields CDR1 LNHDA and CDR2 SQIVND (reference sequence). V shed 3 bases and J shed 4 bases, with 19 bases lying between them. CDR3 region: CASSMLSGRGQNQPQHF. For the CDR3, the DNA is TGTGCCAGTAGTATGCTTTCAGGGCGCGGACAAAATCAGCCCCAGCATTTT.

V is TRBV4-3 and J is TRBJ1-3; D gene ambiguous. The length of the CDR3 is 15 residues. The V end lost 5 bases, the J end lost 4 bases, and 15 bases lay between the germline ends. In germline, CDR1 is LGHNA, CDR2 YSLEER. The DNA for the CDR3 is TGCGCCAGCAGCACTAAACCGGGGTCGGGAAACACCATATATTTT. It translates to CASSTKPGSGNTIYF.

This clone appeared a single time. V and J are TRBV7-8 and TRBJ2-6; TRBD1 matches at 12 bases. The CDR3 loop spans 18 amino acids. V dropped 5 bases and J dropped 2; count of bases not matched to a gene: 7. The germline V gene has CDR1 SGHVS and CDR2 FQNEAQ. CDR3 sequence reads: CASSGRDRGPAGANVLTF. As DNA, the CDR3 is TGTGCCAGCAGCGGCCGGGACAGGGGGCCCGCTGGGGCCAACGTCCTGACTTTC.

Concerning this clone itself: Sequence at one end of the junction differs from germline and may be a read error. J is TRBJ1-4 and V is TRBV3-1 (or the pseudogene TRBV3-2); D is unresolved. The CDR3 is made up of 15 amino acids. Looked up from germline, CDR1 is LGHDT and CDR2 is YNNKEL (reference sequence). CDR3 region: CASTQSPGVGEKLFF. In nucleotides, the CDR3 is TGTGCCAGCACCCAATCCCCGGGTGTTGGTGAAAAACTGTTTTTT.

The chain has TRBV6-6 and TRBJ1-1; D perhaps matches TRBD1 (6 bases). The CDR3 contains 16 residues. CDR1 MNHNY and CDR2 SVGAGI come from the germline V gene (reference sequence). V lost 2 bases, J lost 1 base, and 14 bases lay in between. CDR3 loop: CASSYLVQGENTEAFF. The CDR3 DNA reads TGTGCCAGCAGTTACCTCGTACAGGGCGAGAACACTGAAGCTTTCTTT.

The chain combines TRBV10-3 with TRBJ2-7, with 10 bases lining up with TRBD1. The trim removed 6 bases at V and 6 bases at J, leaving 8 bases unmatched. Germline V lookup: CDR1 ENHRY, CDR2 SYGVKD. This CDR3 has 14 amino acids. In DNA, the CDR3 is TGTGCCATCAGAAGCCGGGACAGGGGCTTCGAGCAGTACTTC. As protein: CAIRSRDRGFEQYF.